The 31 T cell receptor beta chains below all came from one sample that was sequenced in a study of CD8 T cells in ankylosing spondylitis. TCRdb re-called the 5' RACE reads through MiXCR, storing one row per CDR3 protein. The sample consists of more than 110,000 distinct CDR3 sequences, 7% to 10% of them appearing once. Sequenced input: synovial fluid, either unsorted or a sorted T cell fraction (not recorded which). The receptors stem from a male donor with ankylosing spondylitis.

This rearrangement joins TRBV4-3 to TRBJ2-3, with D maybe TRBD1 (5 bases). This CDR3 spans 13 amino acids. Trimming left V 8 bases short and J 2 bases short, with 11 bases between. Per the germline V gene, CDR1 is LGHNA and CDR2 is YSLEER. CDR3 in DNA: TGCGCCAGCGGCCCAGGGTTCACAGATACGCAGTATTTT. It codes for CASGPGFTDTQYF.

This clonotype was seen many times. The chain couples TRBV20-1 to TRBJ2-1; TRBD2 agrees at 12 bases. Germline assignment: CDR1 DFQATT and CDR2 SNEGSKA (reference sequence). This CDR3 spans 17 amino acids. V gave up 2 bases and J gave up 7 bases; unmatched junction bases: 12. The CDR3 loop reads CSARRTSGARGENEQFF. The CDR3 DNA reads TGCAGTGCTAGACGGACTAGCGGGGCCCGCGGGGAGAATGAGCAGTTCTTC.

V is TRBV7-2 and J is TRBJ2-3; 7 bases line up with TRBD2. The V gene end was trimmed by 1 base and the J gene end by 6 bases; junction bases not matched to a gene: 7. CDR3 length equals 15 residues. Germline CDR1 SGHTA, CDR2 FQGNSA. The CDR3 nucleotides read TGTGCCAGCAGCTTAGGGGGGGGTGGTGTGGATACGCAGTATTTT. This sequence encodes CASSLGGGGVDTQYF. Full variable domain (missing parts from reference TRBV7-2 and TRBJ2-3): GAGVSQSPSNKVTEKGKDVELRCDPISGHTALYWYRQSLGQGLEFLIYFQGNSAPDKSGLPSDRFSAERTGGSVSTLTIQRTQQEDSAVYLCASSLGGGGVDTQYFGPGTRLTVL.

In this sample, this clonotype turned up a few times. This chain joins TRBV20-1 and TRBJ1-6, with D maybe TRBD1 (6 bases). Germline CDR1 reads DFQATT; CDR2 reads SNEGSKA (reference sequence). The CDR3 loop spans 14 amino acids. Trimming pared 6 bases from V and 7 bases from J, leaving 16 bases between. The CDR3, as DNA: TGCAGTGCGAGACCCGACAGGAGGAATTCACCCCTCCACTTT. Its translation: CSARPDRRNSPLHF.

This clonotype has at least ten counts. This chain uses TRBV20-1 with TRBJ1-2; TRBD1 is a possible D gene (6 bases). The CDR3 consists of 14 residues. Trimming stripped 4 bases from V and 3 bases from J, with 15 bases between. Germline lookup yields CDR1 DFQATT and CDR2 SNEGSKA (reference sequence). Written as DNA, the CDR3 is TGCAGTGCTATCCCAACGGGGGGCGACTATGGCTACACCTTC. Its protein product is CSAIPTGGDYGYTF.

This clonotype was observed at least ten times. The CDR3 reads CASSQGVGLNTEAFF. In DNA form, the CDR3 reads TGCGCCAGCAGCCAAGGGGTTGGGCTAAACACTGAAGCTTTCTTT. This sequence joins TRBV4-3 and TRBJ1-1; D remains unclear. V lost 1 base and J lost 2, with 11 bases in between. The CDR3 is 15 residues long. CDR1 is LGHNA, CDR2 YSLEER, per germline.

Concerning this clonotype: An end of the junction does not agree with germline; a read error may underlie this. This chain connects TRBV3-1 to TRBJ2-2, with TRBD1 identical over 7 bases. CDR3 length: 17 amino acids. Germline V gives CDR1 LGHDT, CDR2 YNNKEL (reference sequence). The CDR3 protein is CASCQVLLGQHTGELFF. Here the CDR3 DNA reads TGTGCCAGCTGCCAAGTACTCCTGGGACAGCACACCGGGGAGCTGTTTTTT.

The V gene is TRBV5-1, the J gene TRBJ2-7; 9 nucleotides align to TRBD1. Germline V gene sequence: CDR1 SGHRS, CDR2 YFSETQ. Germline trimming cut 3 bases from V and 6 bases from J; bases unmatched to any gene: 13. The CDR3 runs 16 residues. In DNA form, the CDR3 reads TGCGCCAGCAGCTGGGCGGCGGGGACAGGGCTCTCCGAGCAGTACTTC. Encoded protein: CASSWAAGTGLSEQYF.

V usage is TRBV28 and J usage is TRBJ1-5; D gene ambiguous. Trimming took 6 bases from V and 0 from J, leaving 9 bases between them. This CDR3 has 14 amino acids. Germline V lookup: CDR1 MDHEN, CDR2 SYDVKM. The CDR3 region has the DNA TGTGCCAGCAGGGCCCGATATAGCAATCAGCCCCAGCATTTT. It is translated as CASRARYSNQPQHF. The entire variable domain, with the rest obtained from reference TRBV28 and TRBJ1-5, is as follows: DVKVTQSSRYLVKRTGEKVFLECVQDMDHENMFWYRQDPGLGLRLIYFSYDVKMKEKGDIPEGYSVSREKKERFSLILESASTNQTSMYLCASRARYSNQPQHFGDGTRLSIL.

The chain combines TRBV11-2 with TRBJ1-3; no firm D call. V lost 5 bases and J 0 bases, leaving 20 bases between the germline ends. Germline V gene data show CDR1 as SGHAT and CDR2 as FQNNGV. This CDR3 has 18 amino acids. CDR3 region: CASSPRRTEWSSGNTIYF. CDR3 coding DNA: TGTGCCAGCAGCCCTCGTAGGACGGAATGGAGCTCTGGAAACACCATATATTTT.

This clonotype has more than one count but fewer than ten. The V call is TRBV24-1, the J call TRBJ1-6; no clear D gene. Trimming pared 4 bases from V and 3 bases from J, leaving 6 bases between. Germline V gives CDR1 KGHDR, CDR2 SFDVKD. CDR3 length equals 14 residues. The CDR3: CATSDSIYNSPLHF. DNA of the CDR3: TGTGCCACCAGTGACAGCATCTATAATTCACCCCTCCACTTT.

V and J are TRBV7-6 and TRBJ2-7; 9 positions agree with TRBD1. Germline lookup yields CDR1 SGHVS and CDR2 FNYEAQ. The CDR3 covers 13 residues. With 5 bases clipped from V and 7 bases from J, the junction kept 6 bases outside the gene matches. The CDR3 DNA follows: TGTGCCAGCAGCCCGGACAGGGGAGGAGAGCAGTACTTC. This encodes CASSPDRGGEQYF.

This clonotype was seen more than once but under ten times. J is TRBJ1-2 and V is TRBV10-3; D is unclear. Trimming removed 10 bases at V and 3 bases at J, with 18 bases between. The CDR3 runs 14 residues. Germline V CDR1 and CDR2: ENHRY, SYGVKD. This CDR3 reads CATREEEFHYGYTF. In DNA form, the CDR3 reads TGTGCCACACGCGAGGAGGAGTTCCACTATGGCTACACCTTC.

This clonotype was found many times. The chain has TRBV6-1 and TRBJ2-3; D remains ambiguous. This CDR3 is 14 amino acids long. The germline V gene encodes CDR1 MNHNS and CDR2 SASEGT. With 9 bases removed from V and 3 bases from J, the gap between germline ends came to 16 bases. CDR3: CASRYGHPTDTQYF. The CDR3 DNA sequence: TGTGCCAGTCGGTATGGGCACCCGACAGATACGCAGTATTTT.

This chain connects TRBV7-2 to TRBJ2-1; no clear D. This CDR3 spans 15 amino acids. The germline V gene has CDR1 SGHTA and CDR2 FQGNSA. V was trimmed by 4 bases and J by 0 bases, leaving 10 bases between them. CDR3 protein: CASSSTPSSYNEQFF. The CDR3 nucleotides read TGTGCCAGCAGCTCGACTCCCAGCTCCTACAATGAGCAGTTCTTC.

The gene calls are TRBV27 and TRBJ2-3, with 8 bases fitting TRBD2. The CDR3 runs 11 residues. In germline, CDR1 is MNHEY, CDR2 SMNVEV (reference sequence). J gave up 15 bases and V 8 bases, and 10 bases lay outside the gene matches. CDR3 in DNA: TGTGCCAGCTACCGAGCGGGAGCAGGTTATTTT. It translates to CASYRAGAGYF.

The chain is built from TRBV27 and TRBJ2-1; D unclear. The CDR3 is 15 residues long. The germline gives CDR1 MNHEY, CDR2 SMNVEV (reference sequence). V lost 4 bases to trimming and J lost 0 bases, with 10 bases between them. CDR3 sequence: CASSSRASSYNEQFF. DNA for the CDR3: TGTGCCAGCAGTTCACGGGCCTCCTCCTACAATGAGCAGTTCTTC.

This clonotype showed up many times. The chain couples TRBV20-1 to TRBJ2-3; D is unclear. The V end lost 3 bases, the J end lost 2 bases, and 9 bases lay between the germline ends. This CDR3 is built from 13 residues. Germline loops: CDR1 DFQATT, CDR2 SNEGSKA (reference sequence). The CDR3 region has the DNA TGCAGTGCTAGCAGGCCCTTCACAGATACGCAGTATTTT. Its translation: CSASRPFTDTQYF.

This clonotype came up many times. V and J are TRBV12-3 or TRBV12-4 and TRBJ2-2; no definite D call. V shed 6 bases and J shed 5 bases, with 7 bases lying between them. The CDR3 runs to 12 residues. The CDR3 here is CASSEQTGELFF. The CDR3, as DNA: TGTGCCAGCAGCGAACAGACCGGGGAGCTGTTTTTT.

This clonotype was observed at least ten times. The V gene is TRBV5-1, the J gene TRBJ2-1; 8 bases are a match to TRBD1. CDR1 SGHRS and CDR2 YFSETQ come from the germline V gene. This CDR3 is 16 amino acids long. With V trimmed by 3 bases and J by 4 bases, 9 bases remained unmatched. The CDR3 nucleotides are TGCGCCAGCAGCTATACCGGGACAGGACATTACAATGAGCAGTTCTTC. It translates to CASSYTGTGHYNEQFF.

This rearrangement joins TRBV7-2 to TRBJ1-5, with D possibly matching TRBD1 (5 bases). This CDR3 comprises 13 residues. Germline V gene sequence: CDR1 SGHTA, CDR2 FQGNSA. Trimming pared 4 bases from V and 11 bases from J, leaving 15 bases between. In nucleotides, the CDR3 is TGTGCCAGCAGCTCCGACACAGGATCAGCCCAGCATTTT. This gives the protein CASSSDTGSAQHF.

V is TRBV5-6 and J is TRBJ2-2; 8 bases agree with TRBD1. Germline V gene data show CDR1 as SGHDT and CDR2 as YYEEEE. The trim removed 9 bases at V and 2 bases at J, leaving 15 bases unmatched. The CDR3 spans 17 residues. The DNA of the CDR3 is TGTGCCATCGGCCCTGGGCTGGACAGGGTCAACACCGGGGAGCTGTTTTTT. Translation: CAIGPGLDRVNTGELFF.

This clonotype appeared many times. CDR3 loop: CASSKRDGGYEQYF. CDR3 coding DNA: TGTGCCAGCAGCAAAAGGGACGGCGGATACGAGCAGTACTTC. The chain uses TRBV7-2 and TRBJ2-7; D is possibly TRBD1 or TRBD2 (5 bases each). Germline V gives CDR1 SGHTA, CDR2 FQGNSA. This CDR3 contains 14 residues. The V and J ends lost 5 bases and 4 bases respectively, with 15 bases between them.

This clonotype has only a few counts. V and J are TRBV12-3 or TRBV12-4 and TRBJ2-5, with D possibly matching TRBD2 (6 bases). Trimming pared 6 bases from V and 9 bases from J, leaving 17 bases between. The CDR3 is 13 amino acids. The CDR3 nucleotides read TGTGCCAGCAGCAGAGATGGGACTGCCGCCCAGTACTTC. Amino acid sequence: CASSRDGTAAQYF.

This clonotype has at least ten counts. The rearrangement uses TRBV5-1 and TRBJ2-2; 7 bases match TRBD2. This CDR3 spans 14 amino acids. CDR1 and CDR2 (germline): SGHRS, YFSETQ. Trimming took 6 bases from V and 6 from J; bases not matched to a gene: 8. DNA of the CDR3: TGCGCCAGCATTGGCGGGAGAGGCGCCGGGGAGCTGTTTTTT. Residues: CASIGGRGAGELFF.

The sample holds many counts of this clonotype. The V and J genes are TRBV20-1 and TRBJ2-1; perhaps TRBD2 as D (6 bases). Germline lookup yields CDR1 DFQATT and CDR2 SNEGSKA (reference sequence). The CDR3 loop spans 12 amino acids. V was pared by 7 bases and J by 12 bases, with 19 bases between. The chain's CDR3 is CSVFEKLEGQFF. In DNA, the CDR3 is TGCAGTGTATTCGAAAAGCTGGAGGGGCAGTTCTTC.

This clonotype was seen many times. The chain combines TRBV20-1 with TRBJ2-7; D gene unclear. Trimming left V 7 bases short and J 2 bases short, with 18 bases between. This CDR3 has 14 amino acids. Germline V CDR1 and CDR2: DFQATT, SNEGSKA (reference sequence). The CDR3 protein is CSVVRRTPTYEQYF. DNA of the CDR3: TGCAGTGTCGTACGCCGGACGCCGACCTACGAGCAGTACTTC.

This clonotype occurred many times. The gene calls are TRBV20-1 and TRBJ2-7; 11 bases map to TRBD2. Trimming took 1 base from V and 4 from J; bases not matched to a gene: 9. This CDR3 has 16 residues. Germline V gene data show CDR1 as DFQATT and CDR2 as SNEGSKA (reference sequence). The CDR3 sequence is CSARGRLAGIRYEQYF. The CDR3 DNA reads as TGCAGTGCTAGAGGTAGACTAGCGGGGATTCGTTACGAGCAGTACTTC.

This clonotype was found many times. The chain has TRBV11-2 and TRBJ1-6; 7 nucleotides align to TRBD1. This CDR3 spans 16 amino acids. Germline CDR1 SGHAT, CDR2 FQNNGV. V lost 6 bases, J lost 7 bases, and 12 bases stayed unmatched. Written as DNA, the CDR3 is TGTGCCAGCAGATCACTGAGACAGGGACGGAATTCACCCCTCCACTTT. Translating gives CASRSLRQGRNSPLHF.

Only a few counts were recorded for this clonotype. One junction end does not reproduce the germline sequence, and a read error may be involved. V gene TRBV29-1 combines with J gene TRBJ2-5; TRBD1 agrees at 7 bases. The CDR3 consists of 14 residues. Germline V gives CDR1 SQVTM, CDR2 ANQGSEA. The CDR3: CSVVVQGVQGTQYF. The CDR3 DNA reads as TGCAGCGTTGTAGTCCAGGGGGTACAAGGGACCCAGTACTTC.

The V and J genes are TRBV7-2 and TRBJ2-3, with TRBD2 identical over 8 bases. V lost 7 bases, J lost 2 bases, and 8 bases stayed unmatched. Germline CDR1 is SGHTA and CDR2 is FQGNSA. The CDR3 totals 15 residues. The CDR3 DNA reads TGTGCCAGCACCACGAGCGGGGGTTTCACAGATACGCAGTATTTT. It yields the protein CASTTSGGFTDTQYF. The full variable domain, with the rest looked up from reference TRBV7-2 and TRBJ2-3, is GAGVSQSPSNKVTEKGKDVELRCDPISGHTALYWYRQSLGQGLEFLIYFQGNSAPDKSGLPSDRFSAERTGGSVSTLTIQRTQQEDSAVYLCASTTSGGFTDTQYFGPGTRLTVL.